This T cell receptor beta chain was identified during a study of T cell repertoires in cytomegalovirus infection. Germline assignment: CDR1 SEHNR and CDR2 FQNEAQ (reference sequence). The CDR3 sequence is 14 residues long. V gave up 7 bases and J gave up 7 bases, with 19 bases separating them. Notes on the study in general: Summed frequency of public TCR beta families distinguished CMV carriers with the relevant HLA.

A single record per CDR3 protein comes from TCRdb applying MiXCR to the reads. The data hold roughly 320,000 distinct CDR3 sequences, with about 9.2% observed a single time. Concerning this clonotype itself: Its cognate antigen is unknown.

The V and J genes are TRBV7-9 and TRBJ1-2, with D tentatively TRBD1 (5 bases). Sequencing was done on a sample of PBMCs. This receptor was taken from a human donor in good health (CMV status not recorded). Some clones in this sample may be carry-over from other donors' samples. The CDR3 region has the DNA TGTGCCAGCACCTGGGACGTACCATCGGCTGGCTACACCTTC. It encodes CASTWDVPSAGYTF.